The present T cell receptor beta chain was sequenced within a study of beta chain features in type 1 diabetes. Study observations and caveats: In the patient group, naive, central memory and Treg TCRB repertoires seemed more alike than in the healthy donor group. In cDNA sequencing, cells with high TCR expression could be over-represented.

In total, each donor contributed a single heparinised blood draw that averaged around 110 mL. Expressed TCRB transcripts were sequenced because the isolated RNA had all been reverse transcribed beforehand. The protocol was immunoSEQ multiplex PCR, while the TCRdb copy is restricted to in-frame clones and leaves out a portion. Of 850,000 to 900,000 clones in the sample, about a sixth were seen once. As regards this clone: Its antigen is unidentified.

The TCR originated in a woman in her late teens or twenties in good health. The sequenced sample was naive CD4+ T cells from blood.

The CDR3 nucleotides read TGTGCCAGCAGCCCCCGAGATAGGGAAAGGGTCGATGAGCAGTTCTTC. Protein: CASSPRDRERVDEQFF. The V gene is TRBV9, the J gene TRBJ2-1, with no clear D. V was clipped by 4 bases and J by 8 bases, with 22 bases between them. The CDR3 has 16 amino acids. Germline CDR1 SGDLS, CDR2 YYNGEE.